This T cell receptor (beta chain) is drawn from a study of blood T cell repertoires in COVID-19. Study in general: Samples came from the United States, Italy and Spain, spanning acute and convalescent COVID-19.

V was cut by 3 bases and J by 2 bases, with 13 bases left in between. Germline CDR1 MDHEN, CDR2 SYDVKM. The CDR3 extends over 15 amino acids. As originally analysed: Scientists estimated how many nucleated cells there were by amplifying reference gene primers. Only in-frame clones appear in the TCRdb table, and some are missing; sequencing was by immunoSEQ multiplex PCR. That table supplies the V and J calls and clone size; D and trimming were determined from the DNA. The table shows 90,000 to 100,000 clones, with nearly 90% occurring only once. J is TRBJ2-5 and V is TRBV28, with a weak D call TRBD1 (6 bases). This TCR came from a man between 70 and 80 years old with acute or convalescent COVID-19. Material for sequencing was peripheral blood. CDR3 sequence: CASSLLTGSQETQYF. The CDR3, as DNA: TGTGCCAGCAGTTTGTTAACAGGGTCTCAAGAGACCCAGTACTTC.